This T cell receptor beta chain was obtained from a study of T cells in women clearing cervical HPV infection. On the study more broadly: No precancer developed; the control's incident HPV16 infection cleared within 12 months. Broader study findings: Repertoire richness, not evenness, was significantly elevated in CIN3+ cases versus controls. TRBV6-7 abundance was lower in cases than controls (around 0.1% versus 0.15%).

TCRdb keeps only in-frame clones here, not all; method: immunoSEQ multiplex PCR. This sample's table has around 21,000 clones. V lost 1 base and J 1 base, leaving 4 bases between the germline ends. CDR1 SEHNR and CDR2 FQNEAQ come from the germline V gene (reference sequence). The CDR3 runs 14 residues. A word on this clone: What it binds is unknown. The read ends 3 residues before the CDR3 terminus; that terminus is restored from the germline J gene.

This TCR came from a woman aged 18 to 75 with a cervical HPV16 infection that either progressed to CIN3+ or cleared (not recorded which). This chain connects TRBV7-9 to TRBJ2-2; D gene unclear. Material for sequencing was blood buffy coat. The sequenced CDR3 bases are TGTGCCAGCAGCTTAGTCGTGAACACCGGGGAG. It yields the protein CASSLVVNTGE. The whole CDR3 sequence is CASSLVVNTGELFF.